These 19 T cell receptor beta chains came from one sample sequenced in a study of T cell changes during pregnancy in multiple sclerosis. TCRdb keeps only in-frame clones here, not all; method: immunoSEQ multiplex PCR. The data show about 65,000 clones, around 94% seen once. This specimen was CD8+ T cells from peripheral blood mononuclear cells, taken in the third trimester of pregnancy. Every receptor here comes from a female donor in good health, enrolled as a control in a pregnancy study.

V gene TRBV19 combines with J gene TRBJ2-7; maybe TRBD2 (6 bases). The germline V gene has CDR1 LNHDA and CDR2 SQIVND (reference sequence). This CDR3 region has 14 residues. Trimming took 8 bases from V and 5 from J, leaving 19 bases between them. The CDR3 DNA follows: TGTGCCAGTTCCCCCCCGGGACTCCTCCACGAGCAGTACTTC. It encodes CASSPPGLLHEQYF.

This chain connects TRBV27 to TRBJ2-5; TRBD2 aligns across 8 bases. Germline CDR1 and CDR2: MNHEY and SMNVEV (reference sequence). CDR3 length: 16 amino acids. The ends lost 0 bases at V and 10 bases at J; junction bases unmatched: 13. CDR3: CASSLSPSSSGDDQYF. CDR3 sequence (DNA): TGTGCCAGCAGTTTATCCCCAAGTAGTAGCGGGGACGACCAGTACTTC.

CDR3 coding DNA: TGCGCCAGCAGCCATGACAGGCGTCCTGCTCACGAGCAGTACTTC. Amino acid sequence: CASSHDRRPAHEQYF. This chain uses TRBV4-3 with TRBJ2-7; a weak D match, TRBD1 (6 bases). V was clipped by 3 bases and J by 5 bases, with 17 bases between them. The germline V gene has CDR1 LGHNA and CDR2 YSLEER. The CDR3 extends over 15 amino acids.

The rearrangement joins TRBV5-1 to TRBJ1-1; 7 positions agree with TRBD1. This CDR3 contains 14 residues. Trimming cost V 2 bases and J 1 base; bases outside gene matches: 2. The germline V gene has CDR1 SGHRS and CDR2 YFSETQ. CDR3 bases: TGCGCCAGCAGCTTAGCAGGGGGGAACACTGAAGCTTTCTTT. It specifies CASSLAGGNTEAFF.

The V call is TRBV7-3, the J call TRBJ2-7; 10 nucleotides match TRBD1. V shed 3 bases and J 3 bases; nucleotides not matched to a gene: 5. The germline gives CDR1 SGHTA, CDR2 FQGTGA. The CDR3 has 15 residues. The chain's CDR3 is CASSFTDRGNYEQYF. The CDR3, as DNA: TGTGCCAGCAGCTTCACGGACAGGGGGAACTACGAGCAGTACTTC.

This sequence joins TRBV6-1 and TRBJ1-6; the match to TRBD1 covers 9 bases. The J segment lost 7 bases and the V segment lost 4 bases, leaving 8 bases of the junction unmatched. The CDR3 is 16 residues long. Germline V gene data show CDR1 as MNHNS and CDR2 as SASEGT. CDR3 region: CASSVRDREWNSPLHF. CDR3 sequence (DNA): TGTGCCAGCAGTGTCCGGGACAGGGAATGGAATTCACCCCTCCACTTT.

The CDR3 region is CASSEGTISNQPQHF. Written as DNA, the CDR3 is TGTGCCAGCAGTGAAGGGACAATTAGCAATCAGCCCCAGCATTTT. J is TRBJ1-5 and V is TRBV6-1; tentatively, D is TRBD1 (5 bases). Germline V gives CDR1 MNHNS, CDR2 SASEGT. This CDR3 contains 15 residues. V shed 1 base and J shed 0 bases, with 7 bases lying between them.

This rearrangement joins TRBV30 to TRBJ1-2; 8 bases align to TRBD1. V lost 3 bases and J lost 4; bases outside the gene matches: 7. Germline V CDR1 and CDR2: GTSNPN, SVGIG (reference sequence). The CDR3 loop spans 14 amino acids. The CDR3 DNA is TGTGCCTGGAGGGGACAGGAAAATTCCTATGGCTACACCTTC. It yields the protein CAWRGQENSYGYTF.

The V gene is TRBV27, the J gene TRBJ1-2, with 12 bases fitting TRBD1. The J segment lost 0 bases and the V segment lost 7 bases, leaving 9 bases of the junction unmatched. In germline, CDR1 is MNHEY, CDR2 SMNVEV (reference sequence). The CDR3 spans 17 residues. The CDR3 loop is CASTSGTGGNANYGYTF. DNA for the CDR3: TGTGCCAGCACCTCCGGGACAGGGGGCAACGCTAACTATGGCTACACCTTC.

The chain is built from TRBV9 and TRBJ1-2, with D possibly being TRBD1 (5 bases). Trimming removed 4 bases at V and 4 bases at J, with 11 bases between. The germline gives CDR1 SGDLS, CDR2 YYNGEE. This CDR3 spans 13 amino acids. CDR3 sequence: CASSHQGTYGYTF. In DNA, the CDR3 is TGTGCCAGCAGCCACCAGGGTACCTATGGCTACACCTTC.

V is TRBV29-1 and J is TRBJ1-5, with 8 bases lining up with TRBD1. Germline V gene lookup returns CDR1 SQVTM and CDR2 ANQGSEA. This CDR3 contains 13 residues. Trimming took 5 bases from V and 2 from J; bases not matched to a gene: 2. The CDR3 bases are TGCAGCGTTCTGGACAGGGGCAATCAGCCCCAGCATTTT. This encodes CSVLDRGNQPQHF.

This chain uses TRBV9 with TRBJ2-1, with a weak D call TRBD1 (5 bases). The CDR3 consists of 13 residues. CDR1 SGDLS and CDR2 YYNGEE come from the germline V gene. The germline V and J ends were trimmed by 4 bases and 6 bases, with 11 bases remaining between them. The CDR3, as DNA: TGTGCCAGCAGCTCAGGGTCCAGCAATGAGCAGTTCTTC. Translating gives CASSSGSSNEQFF.

This rearrangement joins TRBV4-3 to TRBJ1-2; TRBD1 matches 11 bases. Germline values: CDR1 LGHNA, CDR2 YSLEER. This CDR3 region has 14 residues. V lost 1 base to trimming and J lost 6 bases; unmatched junction nucleotides: 1. The CDR3 region has the DNA TGCGCCAGCAGCCAAGTGGGACAGGGGGATGGCTACACCTTC. As protein: CASSQVGQGDGYTF.

The CDR3 protein is CASSLWESNYGYTF. For the CDR3, the DNA is TGTGCCAGCAGCTTGTGGGAGTCTAACTATGGCTACACCTTC. The chain links TRBV5-6 to TRBJ1-2; D ambiguous. The germline CDR1 and CDR2 sequences are SGHDT and YYEEEE. Trimming shortened V by 1 base and J by 0 bases, and 7 bases separated the two germline ends. The CDR3 loop spans 14 amino acids.

The V call is TRBV11-3, the J call TRBJ2-7; 8 nucleotides match TRBD1. The germline gives CDR1 SGHNT, CDR2 YENEEA. The CDR3 contains 15 residues. Trimming took 2 bases from V and 9 from J; bases not matched to a gene: 12. Here the CDR3 reads CASSLRQGALTGQYF. CDR3 sequence (DNA): TGTGCCAGCAGCTTACGGCAGGGGGCCCTAACCGGGCAGTACTTC.

CDR3 sequence (DNA): TGCGCCAGCAGCCTCTCCGCTAGCGGGGTCTACGAGCAGTACTTC. Amino acids: CASSLSASGVYEQYF. J is TRBJ2-7 and V is TRBV4-3, with TRBD2 matching over 9 bases. CDR1 LGHNA and CDR2 YSLEER come from the germline V gene. With V trimmed by 4 bases and J by 3 bases, 7 bases remained unmatched. The CDR3 loop spans 15 amino acids.

V gene TRBV27 combines with J gene TRBJ2-7; 7 positions agree with TRBD1. V lost 3 bases, J lost 0 bases, and 8 bases stayed unmatched. CDR1 and CDR2 (germline): MNHEY, SMNVEV (reference sequence). The CDR3 has 16 amino acids. In DNA form, the CDR3 reads TGTGCCAGCAGTTTCGCGACAGGGCTTTCCTCCTACGAGCAGTACTTC. This gives the protein CASSFATGLSSYEQYF.

There are a few counts of this clone. The genes are TRBV9 and TRBJ1-1; D unresolved. Germline CDR1 and CDR2: SGDLS and YYNGEE. This CDR3 is 13 amino acids long. With 6 bases removed from V and 0 bases from J, the gap between germline ends came to 9 bases. Here the CDR3 DNA reads TGTGCCAGCACTACAGTCCTGAACACTGAAGCTTTCTTT. Amino acid sequence: CASTTVLNTEAFF.

This chain uses TRBV7-9 with TRBJ2-3, with 11 bases aligning to TRBD2. The V segment lost 1 base and the J segment 4 bases; nucleotides outside the gene matches: 1. The CDR3 consists of 15 residues. Germline lookup yields CDR1 SEHNR and CDR2 FQNEAQ (reference sequence). CDR3 sequence reads: CASSLVLAGADTQYF. The CDR3 nucleotides read TGTGCCAGCAGCTTAGTACTAGCGGGGGCAGATACGCAGTATTTT. The full variable domain, with the rest looked up from reference TRBV7-9 and TRBJ2-3, is DTGVSQNPRHKITKRGQNVTFRCDPISEHNRLYWYRQTLGQGPEFLTYFQNEAQLEKSRLLSDRFSAERPKGSFSTLEIQRTEQGDSAMYLCASSLVLAGADTQYFGPGTRLTVL.